These 18 T cell receptor beta chains originate from one sample sequenced in a study of blood T cell repertoires in COVID-19. Clones were sequenced by immunoSEQ multiplex PCR, and TCRdb holds only the in-frame ones, with some missing. This sample has about 120,000 clones, with about 80% found just once. Source material: peripheral blood. The receptors stem from a woman aged 80 or over with acute or convalescent COVID-19.

This clone was recorded only once. The rearrangement joins TRBV5-6 to TRBJ2-3; 7 bases line up with TRBD2. The germline gives CDR1 SGHDT, CDR2 YYEEEE. The CDR3 is 16 amino acids. V lost 0 bases to trimming and J lost 4 bases; unmatched junction nucleotides: 8. In DNA, the CDR3 is TGTGCCAGCAGCTTGGTGACTAGCAATCTCGCAGATACGCAGTATTTT. Its protein product is CASSLVTSNLADTQYF.

This chain connects TRBV6-2 or TRBV6-3 to TRBJ1-5, with 8 bases matching TRBD1. Trimming removed 5 bases from V and 5 bases from J; junction bases left unmatched: 11. There are 16 residues in the CDR3. The germline V gene has CDR1 MNHEY and CDR2 SVGEGT. The CDR3 is CASSLRTGTGDQPQHF. Here the CDR3 DNA reads TGTGCCAGCAGTCTCCGGACAGGGACGGGTGATCAGCCCCAGCATTTT.

V usage is TRBV7-9 and J usage is TRBJ2-5; D not resolved. This CDR3 is 12 amino acids long. Deletions cut 3 bases from V and 2 bases from J, with 4 bases between. Germline assignment: CDR1 SEHNR and CDR2 FQNEAQ (reference sequence). CDR3 DNA: TGTGCCAGCAGCTTCTTGCAAGAGACCCAGTACTTC. Its translation is CASSFLQETQYF.

The chain joins TRBV7-3 to TRBJ1-2; 10 bases fit TRBD1. In germline, CDR1 is SGHTA, CDR2 FQGTGA. V lost 5 bases to trimming and J lost 6 bases; unmatched junction nucleotides: 3. The length of the CDR3 is 13 residues. This chain's CDR3 is CASSAGQGNGYTF. CDR3 in DNA: TGTGCCAGCAGCGCGGGACAGGGGAATGGCTACACCTTC.

V gene TRBV28 combines with J gene TRBJ2-3; 10 bases line up with TRBD2. The J segment lost 5 bases and the V segment lost 2 bases, leaving 10 bases of the junction unmatched. In germline, CDR1 is MDHEN, CDR2 SYDVKM. The CDR3 has 17 amino acids. The CDR3 protein is CASSLGALAGARDTQYF. The CDR3, as DNA: TGTGCCAGCAGTTTAGGGGCTCTAGCGGGAGCTAGAGATACGCAGTATTTT.

The gene calls are TRBV6-5 and TRBJ2-1; TRBD2 matches at 8 bases. Germline loops: CDR1 MNHEY, CDR2 SVGAGI. The CDR3 loop spans 14 amino acids. V was clipped by 7 bases and J by 7 bases; unmatched bases: 9. The CDR3 region has the DNA TGTGCCAGCACCCACACCCAGCGGGGGAATGAGCAGTTCTTC. Translated, it gives CASTHTQRGNEQFF.

The chain recombines TRBV3-1 (or the pseudogene TRBV3-2) with TRBJ1-2; 10 nucleotides agree with TRBD1. CDR1 and CDR2 (germline): LGHDT, YNNKEL (reference sequence). The CDR3 sequence is 16 residues long. Unmatched junction bases numbered 8, after V lost 3 bases and J lost 4 bases. In nucleotides, the CDR3 is TGTGCCAGCAGCCACCAGTACCGGGACAGGGGCTATGGCTACACCTTC. It yields the protein CASSHQYRDRGYGYTF.

This rearrangement joins TRBV6-6 to TRBJ2-1; 16 bases line up with TRBD2. V shed 5 bases, J shed 2 bases, and the junction held 0 bases outside the gene matches. The CDR3 runs to 16 residues. The germline V gene has CDR1 MNHNY and CDR2 SVGAGI (reference sequence). In DNA form, the CDR3 reads TGTGCCAGCAGTGGGACTAGCGGGGGGGCCTACAATGAGCAGTTCTTC. This translates into CASSGTSGGAYNEQFF.

This clone has just a few counts. The rearrangement uses TRBV14 and TRBJ1-2; D call uncertain. V shed 4 bases and J shed 1 base, with 7 bases lying between them. The CDR3 is made up of 13 amino acids. From germline, CDR1 is SGHDN and CDR2 FVKESK. The CDR3 here is CASSLNNNYGYTF. The DNA of the CDR3 is TGTGCCAGCAGCCTAAATAATAACTATGGCTACACCTTC.

This clone was seen a few times. The gene calls are TRBV4-3 and TRBJ2-1, with TRBD2 identical over 9 bases. The CDR3 length is 17 residues. After removal of 1 base from V and 5 bases from J, the junction contained 9 bases not matched to a gene. Germline CDR1 is LGHNA and CDR2 is YSLEER. In DNA, the CDR3 is TGCGCCAGCAGCCAAGGGGTAGCGGGGGTTGGACACAATGAGCAGTTCTTC. Protein sequence: CASSQGVAGVGHNEQFF.

The chain recombines TRBV6-2 or TRBV6-3 with TRBJ1-5, with 11 positions matching TRBD1. CDR1 is MNHEY and CDR2 is SVGEGT in the germline V gene. J was trimmed by 5 bases and V by 4 bases; bases with no gene match: 10. The CDR3 has 17 amino acids. CDR3 residues: CASSSFGTGGDHQPQHF. The CDR3 DNA is TGTGCCAGCAGTTCGTTTGGGACAGGGGGGGACCATCAGCCCCAGCATTTT.

The chain recombines TRBV6-5 with TRBJ2-7; 9 positions agree with TRBD1. The CDR3 loop spans 13 amino acids. V dropped 6 bases and J dropped 4; count of bases not matched to a gene: 4. Germline CDR1 MNHEY, CDR2 SVGAGI. The CDR3 region is CASSLQGAYEQYF. For the CDR3, the DNA is TGTGCCAGCAGCCTACAGGGGGCGTACGAGCAGTACTTC.

This CDR3 is CASKPVDYGYTF. The CDR3 bases are TGTGCCAGCAAGCCGGTAGACTATGGCTACACCTTC. This chain joins TRBV2 and TRBJ1-2; no clear D gene. The CDR3 loop spans 12 amino acids. V lost 7 bases and J lost 3, with 9 bases in between. Germline V gives CDR1 SNHLY, CDR2 FYNNEI.

This clone was counted a few times. The gene calls are TRBV11-1 and TRBJ1-1, with TRBD1 matching 7 bases. Germline assignment: CDR1 SGHAT and CDR2 FQDESV (reference sequence). Trimming took 4 bases from V and 6 from J; bases not matched to a gene: 11. The CDR3 is made up of 15 amino acids. The CDR3 nucleotides are TGTGCCAGCAGCTCAACGGCACAGGGGTCGGCTGAAGCTTTCTTT. Its protein is CASSSTAQGSAEAFF.

This clone showed up just once. The chain recombines TRBV6-2 or TRBV6-3 with TRBJ1-2; D possibly corresponds to TRBD1 (6 bases). Germline loops: CDR1 MNHEY, CDR2 SVGEGT. The CDR3 covers 16 residues. The germline V and J ends were trimmed by 5 bases and 0 bases, with 16 bases remaining between them. CDR3 protein: CASSDAPGQANYGYTF. The CDR3 bases are TGTGCCAGCAGTGACGCCCCGGGACAAGCTAACTATGGCTACACCTTC.

The chain uses TRBV19 and TRBJ1-2; D remains ambiguous. The V gene's germline CDR1 is LNHDA and CDR2 SQIVND (reference sequence). V lost 6 bases and J lost 8, with 13 bases in between. The CDR3 has 12 amino acids. CDR3 sequence (DNA): TGTGCCAGTAGCGAGCCAAGGAGAGGCTACACCTTC. Amino acid sequence: CASSEPRRGYTF.

The table lists this clone with a few counts. The gene calls are TRBV24-1 and TRBJ1-4; a weak D match, TRBD1 (5 bases). V lost 4 bases to trimming and J lost 1 base, with 9 bases between them. Germline V gives CDR1 KGHDR, CDR2 SFDVKD. CDR3 size: 15 residues. The CDR3 loop reads CATSDTDRTNEKLFF. CDR3 DNA: TGTGCCACCAGTGACACCGACAGAACTAATGAAAAACTGTTTTTT.

This clone was recorded a few times. V is TRBV19 and J is TRBJ1-1, with 7 bases lining up with TRBD1. Trimming removed 3 bases from V and 8 bases from J; junction bases left unmatched: 3. This CDR3 is built from 12 residues. Germline values: CDR1 LNHDA, CDR2 SQIVND (reference sequence). The CDR3 DNA sequence: TGTGCCAGTAGTATCCAGGGGGGAGAAGCTTTCTTT. Its translation is CASSIQGGEAFF.